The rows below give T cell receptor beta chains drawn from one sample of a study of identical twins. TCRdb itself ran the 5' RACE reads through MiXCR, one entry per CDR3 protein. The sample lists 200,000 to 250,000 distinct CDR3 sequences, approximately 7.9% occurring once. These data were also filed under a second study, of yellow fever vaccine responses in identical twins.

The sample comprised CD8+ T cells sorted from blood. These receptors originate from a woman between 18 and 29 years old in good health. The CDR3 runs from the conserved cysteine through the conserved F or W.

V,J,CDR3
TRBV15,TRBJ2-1,CATSGTGEKSSYNEQFF
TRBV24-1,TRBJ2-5,CATAETSLQETQYF
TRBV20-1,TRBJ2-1,CSASRDYIYNEQFF
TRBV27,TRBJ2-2,CATRGLAGELFF
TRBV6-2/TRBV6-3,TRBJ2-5,CASSYPPGQGQETQYF
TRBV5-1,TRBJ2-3,CASSLVVAGSSTDTQYF
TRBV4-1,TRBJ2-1,CASSQDGRSEQFF
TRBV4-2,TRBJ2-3,CASSGTSGGTDTQYF
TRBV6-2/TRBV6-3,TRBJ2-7,CASSYRFYEQYF
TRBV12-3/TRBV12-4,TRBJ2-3,CASSQISDTQYF
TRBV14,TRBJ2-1,CASSQGLAAYNEQFF
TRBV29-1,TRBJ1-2,CSVDLNGYTF
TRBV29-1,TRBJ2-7,CSVRGKGAYEQYF
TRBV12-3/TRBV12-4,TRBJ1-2,CASSLAGANYGYTF
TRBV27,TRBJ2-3,CASSASAGEFTDTQYF
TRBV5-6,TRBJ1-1,CASSLAGQAVTEAFF
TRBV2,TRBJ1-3,CASNRPSGNTIYF
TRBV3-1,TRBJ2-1,CASSQYRDSNINEQFF
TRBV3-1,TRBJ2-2,CASSLGQVYTGELFF
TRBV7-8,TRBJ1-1,CASSLEGTGGLTTEAFF
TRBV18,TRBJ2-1,CASSLDRGQLYEQFF
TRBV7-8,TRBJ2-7,CASSQYVGGGYEQYF
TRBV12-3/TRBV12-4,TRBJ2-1,CASSLAWEEQFF
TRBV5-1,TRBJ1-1,CASSSQGLPEAFF
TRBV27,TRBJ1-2,CASSHGQALYGYTF
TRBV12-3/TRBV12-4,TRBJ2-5,CASSLGGSGGQETQYF
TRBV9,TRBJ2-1,CASSPPPLSSYNEQFF
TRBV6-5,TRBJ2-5,CASSYGGQGGETQYF
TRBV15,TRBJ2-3,CATSRDVGEGLAGDTQYF
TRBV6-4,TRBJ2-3,CASSETGTDTQYF
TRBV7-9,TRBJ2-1,CASSLGPGLAMDEQFF